Described below is a single T cell receptor beta chain sequence and its context. The antigen is unknown. Individual cDNA molecules carried attached unique molecular identifiers. TCRdb used MiXCR to reprocess the 5' RACE reads, holding one entry per CDR3 protein. The sample holds tens of thousands of distinct CDR3 sequences, around 15% seen once. CDR1 is SGHNT, CDR2 YENEEA, per germline. V was trimmed by 0 bases and J by 4 bases, leaving 12 bases between them. CDR3 length: 15 amino acids. The data are from a study of early T cells in non-severe SARS-CoV-2 infection. Study overall: It was bulk RNA from unsorted whole blood that was sequenced, and the chains were unpaired. Study-wide results and limits: VDJdb-based annotation leaned toward anti-spike CD8 responses and missed private and CD4 specificities.

The clonotype comes from an adult who was a healthcare worker with PCR-confirmed SARS-CoV-2 infection or an uninfected control (not recorded which). This chain links TRBV11-3 with TRBJ1-2; D is uncertain. Sequences were obtained from whole blood. The CDR3 spells CASSLDGGPRYGYTF. DNA of the CDR3: TGTGCCAGCAGCTTAGATGGCGGACCGCGCTATGGCTACACCTTC. Full variable domain (missing parts from reference TRBV11-3 and TRBJ1-2): EAGVVQSPRYKIIEKKQPVAFWCNPISGHNTLYWYLQNLGQGPELLIRYENEEAVDDSQLPKDRFSAERLKGVDSTLKIQPAELGDSAVYLCASSLDGGPRYGYTFGSGTRLTVV.